The rows below give T cell receptor beta chains drawn from one sample of a study of T cell therapy after organ transplantation. For these receptors, no antigen is known. Data came from immunoSEQ multiplex PCR; TCRdb stores just in-frame clones and leaves some out. Of 50,000 or so clones in the sample, about 95% were seen once. Here the sequenced sample was CD8+ T cells from blood, taken before autologous CMV-specific T cell therapy. These receptors came from a human patient who had received a solid organ transplant and had CMV disease. Each CDR3 is given with its conserved first and last residue. The D gene is left open where the match is weak. The size of a clone is reported for some rows only, either as once, few or many, or as a class for expanded clones.

>NA|TRBV15|NA|TRBJ2-1
CATSGSGVLNEQFF
TGTGCCACCAGCGGAAGCGGAGTCCTGAATGAGCAGTTCTTC
>TRBD1|TRBV5-4|NA|TRBJ1-1
CASSSDRVRSTEAFF
TGTGCCAGCAGCTCCGACAGGGTGAGGAGCACTGAAGCTTTCTTT
>TRBD1|TRBV4-3|NA|TRBJ2-1
CASSQEVIDRAEQFF
TGCGCCAGCAGCCAAGAAGTAATCGACAGGGCTGAGCAGTTCTTC
>NA|TRBV4-3|NA|TRBJ2-2
CASSFSRAGELFF
TGCGCCAGCAGCTTCAGCAGGGCCGGGGAGCTGTTTTTT
>TRBD2|TRBV27|NA|TRBJ2-7
CASSFSGGEISYEQYF
TGTGCCAGCAGTTTTTCTGGGGGGGAGATCTCCTACGAGCAGTACTTC
>TRBD2|TRBV5-8|NA|TRBJ2-5
CASSLEREGPETQYF
TGTGCCAGCAGCTTGGAGCGGGAGGGCCCCGAGACCCAGTACTTC
>NA|TRBV5-6|NA|TRBJ1-4
CASSLSGRGANEKLFF
TGTGCCAGCAGCTTAAGCGGCCGGGGGGCTAATGAAAAACTGTTTTTT
>NA|TRBV30|NA|TRBJ2-5
CAWSSGYQEAQYF
TGTGCCTGGAGTAGCGGGTATCAAGAGGCCCAGTACTTC
>NA|TRBV27|NA|TRBJ1-2
CASSLWVGGAGGYTF
TGTGCCAGCAGTTTATGGGTCGGGGGGGCTGGTGGCTACACCTTC
>NA|TRBV15|NA|TRBJ2-1
CATSGTRGSYNEQFF
TGTGCCACTTCCGGGACCAGGGGTAGCTACAATGAGCAGTTCTTC
>NA|TRBV11-2|NA|TRBJ1-1
CASSLRVMNTEAFF
TGTGCCAGCAGCTTACGCGTAATGAACACTGAAGCTTTCTTT
>NA|TRBV30|NA|TRBJ1-2
CAWSGYGYTF
TGTGCCTGGAGTGGATATGGCTACACCTTC
>NA|TRBV13|NA|TRBJ1-2
CASSLQSGEISYGYTF
TGTGCCAGCAGCTTACAATCAGGGGAAATAAGCTATGGCTACACCTTC
>NA|TRBV11-2|NA|TRBJ1-1
CASSWGMNTEAFF
TGTGCCAGCAGCTGGGGCATGAACACTGAAGCTTTCTTT
>NA|TRBV10-1|NA|TRBJ2-2
CASSPGTSNTGELFF
TGCGCCAGCAGTCCCGGGACTTCGAACACCGGGGAGCTGTTTTTT
>NA|TRBV5-1|NA|TRBJ2-5
CASSLDGGEECETQYF
TGCGCCAGCAGCTTGGACGGGGGAGAGGAGTGCGAGACCCAGTACTTC
>TRBD1|TRBV27|NA|TRBJ2-7
CASSFSTGEQYF
TGTGCCAGCAGTTTCTCGACAGGGGAACAGTACTTC
>TRBD2|TRBV15|NA|TRBJ2-5
CATSRDGLAGVTLQETQYF
TGTGCCACCAGCAGAGACGGACTAGCGGGAGTCACCCTCCAAGAGACCCAGTACTTC
>NA|TRBV11-2|NA|TRBJ1-3
CASSRMNSGNTIYF
TGTGCCAGCAGCAGGATGAACTCTGGAAACACCATATATTTT
>TRBD1|TRBV5-8|NA|TRBJ2-7
CASRPPRTGASYEQYF
TGTGCCAGCAGGCCCCCTAGGACAGGGGCCTCCTACGAGCAGTACTTC
>NA|TRBV7-9|NA|TRBJ1-6
CASRDGGRTRSSLHF
TGTGCCAGCAGGGACGGGGGCAGGACGAGATCGTCCCTCCACTTT
>NA|TRBV27|NA|TRBJ1-5
CASSSDVLGNQPQHF
TGTGCCAGCAGTTCCGACGTGCTTGGCAATCAGCCCCAGCATTTT
>NA|TRBV7-6|NA|TRBJ2-1
CASRGENNEQFF
TGTGCCAGCAGAGGTGAGAACAATGAGCAGTTCTTC
>NA|TRBV5-1|NA|TRBJ2-3
CASSPGVAGTDTQYF
TGCGCCAGCAGCCCCGGGGTGGCCGGAACAGATACGCAGTATTTT
>NA|TRBV19|NA|TRBJ2-7
CASSQQGSYEQYF
TGTGCCAGTAGTCAGCAGGGTTCCTACGAGCAGTACTTC
>TRBD1|TRBV7-9|NA|TRBJ1-2
CASSPGTGLSVYYGYTF
TGTGCCAGCAGCCCTGGGACAGGACTATCAGTATACTATGGCTACACCTTC
>NA|TRBV6-1|NA|TRBJ2-5
CASSVEQETQYF
TGTGCCAGCAGTGTAGAGCAAGAGACCCAGTACTTC
>NA|TRBV7-9|NA|TRBJ1-2
CASSSPRKGRTMKDGYTF
TGTGCCAGCAGCTCGCCGAGGAAGGGACGAACTATGAAGGATGGCTACACCTTC
>TRBD1|TRBV19|NA|TRBJ2-7
CASSLDRAPYEQYF
TGTGCCAGTAGTTTGGACAGGGCCCCGTACGAGCAGTACTTC
>NA|TRBV7-2|NA|TRBJ1-5
CASSLWGNQPQHF
TGTGCCAGCAGCTTATGGGGAAATCAGCCCCAGCATTTT
>NA|TRBV7-6|few|TRBJ2-7
CASSPGGSYEQYF
TGTGCCAGCAGCCCCGGAGGGTCCTACGAGCAGTACTTC
>NA|TRBV5-6|NA|TRBJ2-7
CASSPHRDYEQYF
TGTGCCAGCAGCCCCCACCGGGACTACGAGCAGTACTTC
>NA|TRBV2|NA|TRBJ1-1
CASYSNDWGYGTEAFF
TGTGCCAGCTATAGTAATGATTGGGGGTACGGCACTGAAGCTTTCTTT
>TRBD1|TRBV30|once|TRBJ2-2
CAWSGTGANTGELFF
TGTGCCTGGAGCGGCACAGGGGCGAACACCGGGGAGCTGTTTTTT
>NA|TRBV10-2|NA|TRBJ2-1
CASRGDYNEQFF
TGCGCCAGCCGCGGGGATTACAATGAGCAGTTCTTC
>TRBD1|TRBV10-1|NA|TRBJ1-3
CASSEVASCRDRVGNTIYF
TGCGCCAGCAGTGAGGTAGCGTCATGCCGGGACAGAGTCGGAAACACCATATATTTT
>NA|TRBV4-1|NA|TRBJ2-7
CASSQERTGAYEQYF
TGCGCCAGCAGCCAAGAGCGCACAGGCGCCTACGAGCAGTACTTC
>TRBD1|TRBV7-2|NA|TRBJ2-7
CASSTYRGYEQYF
TGTGCCAGCAGCACCTACAGGGGCTACGAGCAGTACTTC
>TRBD1|TRBV2|NA|TRBJ2-1
CASSPGTGDNEQFF
TGTGCCAGCAGTCCCGGGACAGGAGACAATGAGCAGTTCTTC
>NA|TRBV7-9|NA|TRBJ1-1
CASSLAGGERAEAFF
TGTGCCAGCAGCTTAGCTGGGGGTGAGAGGGCTGAAGCTTTCTTT
>TRBD1|TRBV6-5|NA|TRBJ1-2
CASSYSRTGVNGYTF
TGTGCCAGCAGTTACTCGCGGACAGGGGTGAATGGCTACACCTTC
>TRBD2|TRBV6-4|NA|TRBJ2-3
CASSELAGVGFGTDTQYF
TGTGCCAGCAGTGAACTAGCGGGAGTGGGGTTTGGAACAGATACGCAGTATTTT
>NA|TRBV9|NA|TRBJ1-4
CASSANNEKLFF
TGTGCCAGCAGCGCGAATAATGAAAAACTGTTTTTT
>TRBD1|TRBV14|few|TRBJ1-2
CASSPGQGSYGYTF
TGTGCCAGCAGCCCCGGACAGGGTTCCTATGGCTACACCTTC
>NA|TRBV7-6|NA|TRBJ1-4
CASSPHTRTTNEKLFF
TGTGCCAGCAGCCCTCACACGCGGACAACTAATGAAAAACTGTTTTTT
>TRBD2|TRBV27|NA|TRBJ2-5
CASSYLSPVGTTQETQYF
TGTGCCAGCAGTTACCTCTCCCCTGTCGGGACTACCCAAGAGACCCAGTACTTC
>NA|TRBV7-8|NA|TRBJ2-7
CASSLALASSSYEQYF
TGTGCCAGCAGCTTAGCGCTAGCGTCGAGCTCCTACGAGCAGTACTTC
>NA|TRBV6-5|NA|TRBJ2-7
CATRDSGHPSYEQYF
TGTGCCACCAGGGACAGCGGGCATCCCTCCTACGAGCAGTACTTC
>NA|TRBV7-6|NA|TRBJ2-5
CASSFGEPRGNRVLETQYF
TGTGCCAGCAGCTTTGGGGAACCACGGGGGAACAGGGTGTTGGAGACCCAGTACTTC
>NA|TRBV12-2|NA|TRBJ2-7
CASRPSWGGARDEQYF
TGTGCAAGTCGCCCCTCCTGGGGGGGGGCAAGGGACGAGCAGTACTTC
>NA|TRBV7-2|NA|TRBJ2-7
CASSWNPSGTQNAYEQYF
TGTGCCAGCAGCTGGAACCCCTCCGGGACACAAAACGCCTACGAGCAGTACTTC
>TRBD2|TRBV9|NA|TRBJ2-1
CASSVGWGATAGTSGSDEQFF
TGTGCCAGCAGCGTAGGTTGGGGAGCGACAGCCGGGACTAGCGGGAGCGATGAGCAGTTCTTC
>NA|TRBV13|NA|TRBJ2-7
CASSQTTGSYEQYF
TGTGCCAGCAGCCAGACGACCGGATCCTACGAGCAGTACTTC
>NA|TRBV12-5|NA|TRBJ2-7
CASGPPDRVYEQYF
TGTGCTAGTGGCCCTCCGGACCGTGTCTACGAGCAGTACTTC
>NA|TRBV30|NA|TRBJ1-1
CAWGYGGNEAFF
TGTGCCTGGGGTTACGGGGGGAATGAAGCTTTCTTT
>NA|TRBV6-5|NA|TRBJ2-7
CASSYSNGREQYF
TGTGCCAGCAGTTACTCGAACGGGCGCGAGCAGTACTTC